This TCR beta chain originates from a study of blood T cell repertoires in COVID-19. V was clipped by 0 bases and J by 3 bases; unmatched bases: 5. This CDR3 has 16 residues. Germline CDR1 SGHRS, CDR2 YFSETQ. As originally analysed: Reference gene primer amplification gave nucleated cell count estimates. This table comes from immunoSEQ multiplex PCR, and its TCRdb copy is limited to in-frame clones, with some not included. V and J calls and clone size are those listed in that table; D and trimming were worked out from the DNA. The sample includes around 260,000 clones, about 87% of them seen just once.

V and J are TRBV5-1 and TRBJ1-3; 8 bases are shared with TRBD1. The sequenced material came from peripheral blood. This sequence was found in a man in his 60s who had recovered from COVID-19. CDR3 loop: CASSLGDRGRGNTIYF. CDR3 sequence (DNA): TGCGCCAGCAGCTTGGGTGACAGGGGACGTGGAAACACCATATATTTT.